A single sample is the source of the 26 T cell receptor beta chains below, sequenced in a study of metastatic and nonmetastatic thyroid tumors. Each patient went into thyroid surgery without having received any treatment. Through MiXCR, TCRdb re-clonotyped the PCR reads. The sample has 40,000 to 45,000 clones; 3% to 3.5% are singletons. Sequences were obtained from blood. Source of these receptors: a female donor with papillary thyroid cancer or a benign thyroid nodule (not recorded which). Some clones in this sample may be carry-over from other donors' samples.

This clone was seen ten or more times. V usage is TRBV7-8 and J usage is TRBJ2-3, with TRBD1 matching 9 bases. The J segment lost 6 bases and the V segment lost 3 bases, leaving 10 bases of the junction unmatched. CDR1 and CDR2 from the germline V gene are SGHVS and FQNEAQ. The length of the CDR3 is 16 residues. The CDR3 DNA follows: TGTGCCAGCAGCTTCCCCCCGGGACAGGGTCGGGATACGCAGTATTTT. It encodes CASSFPPGQGRDTQYF. Filled out from reference TRBV7-8 and TRBJ2-3, the complete variable domain reads GAGVSQSPRYKVAKRGQDVALRCDPISGHVSLFWYQQALGQGPEFLTYFQNEAQLDKSGLPSDRFFAERPEGSVSTLKIQRTQQEDSAVYLCASSFPPGQGRDTQYFGPGTRLTVL.

This clone was counted between two and nine times. The chain has TRBV27 and TRBJ2-7; the D gene is possibly TRBD2 (6 bases). The CDR3 sequence is 14 residues long. The germline V gene encodes CDR1 MNHEY and CDR2 SMNVEV (reference sequence). The V end lost 4 bases, the J end lost 0 bases, and 10 bases lay between the germline ends. This chain's CDR3 is CASSSRLDSYEQYF. The DNA for the CDR3 is TGTGCCAGCAGTTCCAGACTAGACTCCTACGAGCAGTACTTC.

This clone occurred many times. A much larger clone differs by one base, so this may be a read error. CDR3 protein: CASSLPAHSNQPQHF. DNA for the CDR3: TGTGCCAGCAGTTTGCCAGCACATAGCAATCAGCCCCAGCATTTT. The V gene is TRBV28, the J gene TRBJ1-5; D remains ambiguous. The CDR3 has 15 residues. V shed 3 bases and J shed 0 bases, with 9 bases lying between them. Germline CDR1 and CDR2: MDHEN and SYDVKM.

At least ten counts were recorded for this clone. The chain uses TRBV5-1 and TRBJ2-7; 9 positions agree with TRBD1. Trimming at V came to 1 base and at J to 1 base, leaving 3 bases not matched to a gene. Germline V gene data show CDR1 as SGHRS and CDR2 as YFSETQ. This CDR3 has 15 residues. The CDR3 here is CASSLLGTGSYEQYF. The CDR3 DNA reads as TGCGCCAGCAGCTTGCTTGGGACAGGGTCCTACGAGCAGTACTTC.

In its sample, this clone was seen many times. The junction departs from germline at one end; a sequencing error may be responsible. This rearrangement joins TRBV27 to TRBJ2-5; 7 bases line up with TRBD1. Germline CDR1 MNHEY, CDR2 SMNVEV (reference sequence). The CDR3 contains 14 residues. CDR3 loop: CASSQPGQQGTQYF. CDR3 in DNA: TGTGCCAGCAGCCAACCGGGACAGCAAGGGACCCAGTACTTC.

This clone was seen ten or more times. The chain links TRBV10-2 to TRBJ2-5; 10 nucleotides match TRBD1. This CDR3 region has 16 residues. Germline CDR1 is WSHSY and CDR2 is SAAADI. V was pared by 9 bases and J by 0 bases, with 10 bases of the junction left unmatched. CDR3 sequence: CARYLPGQGNQETQYF. Written as DNA, the CDR3 is TGCGCCAGGTATCTCCCGGGACAGGGGAACCAAGAGACCCAGTACTTC.

This clone was observed a handful of times. One end of the junction is discordant with germline, which a read error may explain. This sequence joins TRBV7-3 and TRBJ2-3, with D hard to call. CDR1 is SGHTA and CDR2 is FQGTGA in the germline V gene. This CDR3 region has 13 residues. The CDR3 sequence is CVSSYAGTDTQYF. Here the CDR3 DNA reads TGTGTCAGCAGCTACGCCGGCACAGATACGCAGTATTTT.

Of note for this clone: It may be a read error: a sequence one base away is much more abundant. The chain recombines TRBV20-1 with TRBJ2-4; 7 bases agree with TRBD1. The CDR3 sequence is 18 residues long. CDR1 DFQATT and CDR2 SNEGSKA come from the germline V gene (reference sequence). The CDR3 nucleotides read TGCCGTGCTAGGAAAGATATCGAACAGGGGATCGACAAAAACATTCAGTACTTC. The encoded protein is CRARKDIEQGIDKNIQYF.

Many counts were recorded for this clone. This chain uses TRBV12-3 or TRBV12-4 with TRBJ2-5; 7 nucleotides align to TRBD2. The ends lost 0 bases at V and 5 bases at J; junction bases unmatched: 6. This CDR3 is built from 15 residues. CDR3 nucleotides: TGTGCCAGCAGTTTAGCGGGAGGGCGGGGGGAGACCCAGTACTTC. It is translated as CASSLAGGRGETQYF.

This clone was recorded many times. The chain is built from TRBV12-3 or TRBV12-4 and TRBJ2-1; 7 bases fit TRBD2. Germline trimming cut 3 bases from V and 5 bases from J; bases unmatched to any gene: 10. The CDR3 is 16 residues long. CDR3 nucleotides: TGTGCCAGCAGTTTGTGGAGGACGGGGGGAAACAATGAGCAGTTCTTC. Protein sequence: CASSLWRTGGNNEQFF.

This clone was recorded a few times. CDR3 residues: CASSLKDTQYF. The CDR3, as DNA: TGTGCCAGCAGTTTAAAGGATACGCAGTATTTT. The chain employs TRBV28 and TRBJ2-3; D is unresolved. V dropped 2 bases and J dropped 6 bases, with 3 bases sitting between them. This CDR3 contains 11 residues. From germline, CDR1 is MDHEN and CDR2 SYDVKM.

The rearrangement links TRBV20-1 to TRBJ1-1; 8 nucleotides agree with TRBD1. Germline V gene lookup returns CDR1 DFQATT and CDR2 SNEGSKA (reference sequence). V trimming: 5 bases; J trimming: 4 bases; junction bases outside the gene matches: 3. The CDR3 consists of 12 residues. CDR3 DNA: TGCAGTGCTCGACAGGGGAGCACTGAAGCTTTCTTT. Encoded protein: CSARQGSTEAFF.

This clone was counted ten times or more. The CDR3, as DNA: TGTGCCAGCAGCGGAGGGACTAGCGCCTACAATGAGCAGTTCTTC. Translation gives CASSGGTSAYNEQFF. The chain links TRBV7-8 to TRBJ2-1, with 10 bases matching TRBD2. The CDR3 is 15 residues long. CDR1 and CDR2 from the germline V gene are SGHVS and FQNEAQ. J gave up 2 bases and V 5 bases, and 3 bases lay outside the gene matches.

At least ten counts were recorded for this clone. The CDR3 nucleotides read TGTGCCAGCTCAGGGTCTCAGGGGGCGAGGAAGTCCTACGAGCAGTACTTC. Protein product: CASSGSQGARKSYEQYF. The chain is built from TRBV18 and TRBJ2-7; TRBD1 matches at 8 bases. Germline V CDR1 and CDR2: KGHSH, LQKENI. This CDR3 is 17 amino acids long. The V segment lost 5 bases and the J segment 1 base; nucleotides outside the gene matches: 13.

This clone has ten or more counts. The chain couples TRBV4-2 to TRBJ2-5, with TRBD1 as a possible D gene (5 bases). Trimming removed 0 bases from V and 2 bases from J, with 10 bases in between. This CDR3 has 15 residues. Germline CDR1 reads LGHNA; CDR2 reads YNFKEQ. Here the CDR3 DNA reads TGTGCCAGCAGCCAAGACTGGACATATCAAGAGACCCAGTACTTC. Translated: CASSQDWTYQETQYF.

This clone was seen a handful of times. V and J are TRBV9 and TRBJ1-1; D is unclear. Per germline, CDR1 SGDLS and CDR2 YYNGEE. The CDR3 spans 13 residues. Trimming took off 1 base at V and 1 base at J, with 5 bases between the two ends. The CDR3 is CASSVRGNTEAFF. The DNA of the CDR3 is TGTGCCAGCAGCGTACGGGGGAACACTGAAGCTTTCTTT.

The chain combines TRBV12-3 or TRBV12-4 with TRBJ2-5, with TRBD2 identical over 9 bases. Trimming took 6 bases from V and 0 from J; bases not matched to a gene: 8. This CDR3 is 16 amino acids long. The CDR3 reads CASSPMSGGHQETQYF. The CDR3 DNA follows: TGTGCCAGCAGCCCAATGAGCGGGGGGCACCAAGAGACCCAGTACTTC.

Ten or more counts support this clone. V is TRBV28 and J is TRBJ2-3; tentatively, D is TRBD2 (5 bases). V was shortened by 7 bases and J by 8 bases, with 13 bases between the two germline ends. The germline gives CDR1 MDHEN, CDR2 SYDVKM. The CDR3 extends over 12 amino acids. For the CDR3, the DNA is TGTGCCAGCATTACGGGGTCTGGTACGCAGTATTTT. This translates into CASITGSGTQYF. Looking up the rest from reference TRBV28 and TRBJ2-3 gives the full variable domain: DVKVTQSSRYLVKRTGEKVFLECVQDMDHENMFWYRQDPGLGLRLIYFSYDVKMKEKGDIPEGYSVSREKKERFSLILESASTNQTSMYLCASITGSGTQYFGPGTRLTVL.

This clone has at least ten counts. The chain carries TRBV28 and TRBJ2-7; no definite D call. The germline V and J ends were trimmed by 6 bases and 2 bases, with 11 bases remaining between them. The CDR3 spans 13 residues. Germline CDR1 reads MDHEN; CDR2 reads SYDVKM. CDR3 nucleotide sequence: TGTGCCAGCAGCTCTCGGAACCCCTACGAGCAGTACTTC. It encodes CASSSRNPYEQYF. The variable domain in full, with the rest retrieved from reference TRBV28 and TRBJ2-7, is DVKVTQSSRYLVKRTGEKVFLECVQDMDHENMFWYRQDPGLGLRLIYFSYDVKMKEKGDIPEGYSVSREKKERFSLILESASTNQTSMYLCASSSRNPYEQYFGPGTRLTVT.

This clone was seen ten or more times. A clone one base away is much larger, so this may be a read error. The conserved final phenylalanine or tryptophan is absent from the CDR3, which likely points to a read error. J is TRBJ1-5 and V is TRBV6-1; D remains ambiguous. The CDR3 totals 14 residues. Germline V CDR1 and CDR2: MNHNS, SASEGT. V was pared by 8 bases and J by 3 bases, with 14 bases between. The chain's CDR3 is CASPSGPTNQPQHS. DNA for the CDR3: TGTGCCAGCCCGTCCGGACCCACCAATCAGCCCCAGCATTCT.

This clone is medium-sized. The V and J genes are TRBV30 and TRBJ2-1; TRBD1 matches at 7 bases. This CDR3 has 13 residues. CDR1 and CDR2 (germline): GTSNPN, SVGIG (reference sequence). V shed 6 bases, J shed 7 bases, and the junction held 9 bases outside the gene matches. CDR3 residues: CACSGDSKNEQFF. The CDR3, as DNA: TGTGCCTGCTCTGGGGACAGCAAAAATGAGCAGTTCTTC. Looking up the rest from reference TRBV30 and TRBJ2-1 gives the full variable domain: SQTIHQWPATLVQPVGSPLSLECTVEGTSNPNLYWYRQAAGRGLQLLFYSVGIGQISSEVPQNLSASRPQDRQFILSSKKLLLSDSGFYLCACSGDSKNEQFFGPGTRLTVL.

In its sample, this clone was seen many times. Written as DNA, the CDR3 is TGTGCCACCCCCGCGGGTTTACGGGAAAAACTGTTTTTT. It codes for CATPAGLREKLFF. The rearrangement links TRBV24-1 to TRBJ1-4, with unresolved D. The CDR3 length is 13 residues. Trimming removed 9 bases at V and 8 bases at J, with 15 bases between. In germline, CDR1 is KGHDR, CDR2 SFDVKD.

This clone came up many times. The rearrangement links TRBV20-1 to TRBJ2-1; perhaps TRBD1 as D (7 bases). Trimming left V 4 bases short and J 10 bases short, with 17 bases between. The CDR3 is made up of 13 amino acids. Germline assignment: CDR1 DFQATT and CDR2 SNEGSKA (reference sequence). The CDR3 sequence: CSAIPRGVLEQFF. The CDR3, as DNA: TGCAGTGCTATTCCCAGGGGGGTGTTGGAGCAGTTCTTC.

This clone is classed as medium-sized. The chain employs TRBV20-1 and TRBJ1-5, with no clear D. The V end was cut by 6 bases, the J end by 3 bases, with 9 bases between. The CDR3 sequence is 12 residues long. Germline CDR1 DFQATT, CDR2 SNEGSKA (reference sequence). The CDR3 DNA reads as TGCAGTGCAAAACGCCCCAATCAGCCCCAGCATTTT. Translated, it gives CSAKRPNQPQHF.

This clone has ten or more counts. The chain carries TRBV20-1 and TRBJ1-1; 7 positions agree with TRBD1. Germline trimming cut 2 bases from V and 1 base from J; bases unmatched to any gene: 4. CDR1 is DFQATT and CDR2 is SNEGSKA in the germline V gene (reference sequence). The CDR3 consists of 14 residues. The CDR3 coding sequence is TGCAGTGCTAGACAGGGGGGCCGGAACACTGAAGCTTTCTTT. Translation: CSARQGGRNTEAFF.

The chain joins TRBV6-4 to TRBJ2-7; the match to TRBD1 covers 9 bases. The CDR3 loop spans 17 amino acids. Germline CDR1 and CDR2: MRHNA and SNTAGT. The V segment lost 0 bases and the J segment 4 bases; nucleotides outside the gene matches: 10. The chain's CDR3 is CASSDSAPGQGEYEQYF. DNA for the CDR3: TGTGCCAGCAGTGACTCGGCTCCGGGACAGGGCGAATACGAGCAGTACTTC.